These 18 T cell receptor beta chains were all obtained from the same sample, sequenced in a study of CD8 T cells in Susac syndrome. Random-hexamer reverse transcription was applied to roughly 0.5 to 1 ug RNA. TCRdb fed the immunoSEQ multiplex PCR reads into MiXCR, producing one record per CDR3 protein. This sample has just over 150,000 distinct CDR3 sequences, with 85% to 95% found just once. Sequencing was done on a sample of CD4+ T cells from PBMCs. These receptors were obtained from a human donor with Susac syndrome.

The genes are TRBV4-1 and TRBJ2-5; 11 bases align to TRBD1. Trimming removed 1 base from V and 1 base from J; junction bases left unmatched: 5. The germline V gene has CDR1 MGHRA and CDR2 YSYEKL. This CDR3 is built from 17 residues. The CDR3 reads CASSQAPGTGGQETQYF. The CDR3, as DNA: TGCGCCAGCAGCCAAGCCCCCGGGACAGGGGGCCAAGAGACCCAGTACTTC.

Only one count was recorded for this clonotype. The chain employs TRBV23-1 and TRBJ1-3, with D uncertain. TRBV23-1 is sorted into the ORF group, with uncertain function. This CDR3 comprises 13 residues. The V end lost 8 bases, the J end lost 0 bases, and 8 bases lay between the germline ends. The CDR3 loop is CASVPSSGNTIYF. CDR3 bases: TGCGCCAGCGTCCCGAGCTCTGGAAACACCATATATTTT.

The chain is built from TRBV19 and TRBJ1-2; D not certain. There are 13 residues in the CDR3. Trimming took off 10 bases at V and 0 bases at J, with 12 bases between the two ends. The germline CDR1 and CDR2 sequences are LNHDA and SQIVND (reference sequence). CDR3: CATTREANYGYTF. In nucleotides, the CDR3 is TGTGCCACCACAAGGGAAGCTAACTATGGCTACACCTTC.

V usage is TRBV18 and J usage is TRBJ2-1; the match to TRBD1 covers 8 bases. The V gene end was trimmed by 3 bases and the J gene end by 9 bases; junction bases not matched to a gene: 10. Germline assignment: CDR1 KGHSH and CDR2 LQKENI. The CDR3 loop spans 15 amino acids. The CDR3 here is CASSPPGQDWAEQFF. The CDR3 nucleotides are TGTGCCAGCTCACCTCCGGGACAGGATTGGGCTGAGCAGTTCTTC.

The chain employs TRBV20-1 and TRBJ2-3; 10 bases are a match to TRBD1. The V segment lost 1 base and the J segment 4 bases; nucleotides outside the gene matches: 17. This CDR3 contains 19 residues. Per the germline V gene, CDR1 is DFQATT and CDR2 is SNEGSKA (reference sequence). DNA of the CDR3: TGCAGTGCTAGAGCTGCCGGGACAGGGGATTTTTGGAGTCCAGATACGCAGTATTTT. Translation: CSARAAGTGDFWSPDTQYF.

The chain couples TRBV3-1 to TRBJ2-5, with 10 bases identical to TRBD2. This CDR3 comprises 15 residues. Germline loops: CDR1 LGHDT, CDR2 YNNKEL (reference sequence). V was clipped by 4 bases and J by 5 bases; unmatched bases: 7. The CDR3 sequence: CASSPSGGAAETQYF. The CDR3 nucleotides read TGTGCCAGCAGCCCCAGCGGGGGGGCCGCGGAGACCCAGTACTTC.

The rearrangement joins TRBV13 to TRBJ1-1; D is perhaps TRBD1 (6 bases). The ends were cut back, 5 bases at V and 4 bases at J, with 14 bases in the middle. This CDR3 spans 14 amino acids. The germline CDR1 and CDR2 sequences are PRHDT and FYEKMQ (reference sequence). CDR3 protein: CASSPLDRRTEAFF. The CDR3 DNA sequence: TGTGCCAGCAGCCCCCTCGACAGGCGCACTGAAGCTTTCTTT. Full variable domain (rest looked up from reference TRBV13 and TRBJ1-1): AAGVIQSPRHLIKEKRETATLKCYPIPRHDTVYWYQQGPGQDPQFLISFYEKMQSDKGSIPDRFSAQQFSDYHSELNMSSLELGDSALYFCASSPLDRRTEAFFGQGTRLTVV.

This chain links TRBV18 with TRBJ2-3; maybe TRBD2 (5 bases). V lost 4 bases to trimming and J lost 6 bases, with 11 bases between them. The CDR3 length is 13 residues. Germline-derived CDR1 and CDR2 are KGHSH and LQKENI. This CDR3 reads CASSLLPGDTQYF. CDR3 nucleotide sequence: TGTGCCAGCTCACTTCTACCGGGGGATACGCAGTATTTT.

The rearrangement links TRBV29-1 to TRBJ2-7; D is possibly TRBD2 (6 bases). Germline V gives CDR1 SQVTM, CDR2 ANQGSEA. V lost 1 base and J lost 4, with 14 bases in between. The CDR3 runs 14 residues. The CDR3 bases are TGCAGCGTTGAAGTGGGCCTGGAGGGATACGAGCAGTACTTC. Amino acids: CSVEVGLEGYEQYF.

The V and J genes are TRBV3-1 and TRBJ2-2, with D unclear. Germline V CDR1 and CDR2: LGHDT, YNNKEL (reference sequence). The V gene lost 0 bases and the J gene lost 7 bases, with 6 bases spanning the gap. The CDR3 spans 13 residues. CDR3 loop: CASSQDRIGELFF. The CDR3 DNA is TGTGCCAGCAGCCAAGACCGTATCGGGGAGCTGTTTTTT.

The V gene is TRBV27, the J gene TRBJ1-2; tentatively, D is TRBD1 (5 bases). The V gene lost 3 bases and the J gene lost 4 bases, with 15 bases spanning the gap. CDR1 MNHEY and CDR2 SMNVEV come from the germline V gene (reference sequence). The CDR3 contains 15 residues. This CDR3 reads CASSFVSGGSYGYTF. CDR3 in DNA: TGTGCCAGCAGTTTCGTTTCGGGGGGAAGCTATGGCTACACCTTC.

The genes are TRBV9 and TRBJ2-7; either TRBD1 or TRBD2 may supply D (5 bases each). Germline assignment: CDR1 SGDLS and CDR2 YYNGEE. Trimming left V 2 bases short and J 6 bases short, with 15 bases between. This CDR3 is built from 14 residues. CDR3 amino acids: CASSVGTDLTEQYF. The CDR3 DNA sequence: TGTGCCAGCAGCGTCGGGACGGATCTAACCGAGCAGTACTTC.

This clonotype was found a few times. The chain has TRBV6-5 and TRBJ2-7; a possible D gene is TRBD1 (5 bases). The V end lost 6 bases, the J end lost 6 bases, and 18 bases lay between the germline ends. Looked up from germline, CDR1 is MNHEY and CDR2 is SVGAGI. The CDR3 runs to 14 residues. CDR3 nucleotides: TGTGCCAGCAGGATGACAGAGAGTGCCCTCGAGCAGTACTTC. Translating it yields CASRMTESALEQYF.

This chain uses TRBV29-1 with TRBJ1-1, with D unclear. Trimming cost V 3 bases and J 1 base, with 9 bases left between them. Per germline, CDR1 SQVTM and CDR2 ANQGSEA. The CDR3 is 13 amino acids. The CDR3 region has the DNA TGCAGCGTTGAGAGTCAGCCGAACACTGAAGCTTTCTTT. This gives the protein CSVESQPNTEAFF.

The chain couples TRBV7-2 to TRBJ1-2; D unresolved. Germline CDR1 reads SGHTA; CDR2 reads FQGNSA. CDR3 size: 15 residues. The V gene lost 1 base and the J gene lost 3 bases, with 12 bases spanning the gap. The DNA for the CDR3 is TGTGCCAGCAGCTTAGAACCTGAGGAGTACTATGGCTACACCTTC. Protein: CASSLEPEEYYGYTF.

DNA of the CDR3: TGTGCCAGCAGACGCAGGGACGGTTCCTACGAGCAGTACTTC. Amino acids: CASRRRDGSYEQYF. This chain uses TRBV12-3 or TRBV12-4 with TRBJ2-7; perhaps D is TRBD1 or TRBD2 (5 bases each). This CDR3 spans 14 amino acids. Trimming shortened V by 6 bases and J by 1 base, and 13 bases separated the two germline ends.

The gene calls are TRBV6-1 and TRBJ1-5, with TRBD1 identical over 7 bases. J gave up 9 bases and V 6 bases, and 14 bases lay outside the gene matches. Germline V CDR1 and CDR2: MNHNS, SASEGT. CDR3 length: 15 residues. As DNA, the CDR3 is TGTGCCAGCAGAGCGCCCGGGACAGTCCGCGGGCCCCAGCATTTT. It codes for CASRAPGTVRGPQHF.

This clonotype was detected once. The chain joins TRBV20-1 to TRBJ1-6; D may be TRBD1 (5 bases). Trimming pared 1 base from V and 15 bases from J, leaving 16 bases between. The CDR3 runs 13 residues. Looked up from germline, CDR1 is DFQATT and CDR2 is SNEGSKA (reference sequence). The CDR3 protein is CSARGLGEELLHF. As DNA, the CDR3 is TGCAGTGCTAGAGGACTAGGGGAAGAACTCCTCCACTTT.